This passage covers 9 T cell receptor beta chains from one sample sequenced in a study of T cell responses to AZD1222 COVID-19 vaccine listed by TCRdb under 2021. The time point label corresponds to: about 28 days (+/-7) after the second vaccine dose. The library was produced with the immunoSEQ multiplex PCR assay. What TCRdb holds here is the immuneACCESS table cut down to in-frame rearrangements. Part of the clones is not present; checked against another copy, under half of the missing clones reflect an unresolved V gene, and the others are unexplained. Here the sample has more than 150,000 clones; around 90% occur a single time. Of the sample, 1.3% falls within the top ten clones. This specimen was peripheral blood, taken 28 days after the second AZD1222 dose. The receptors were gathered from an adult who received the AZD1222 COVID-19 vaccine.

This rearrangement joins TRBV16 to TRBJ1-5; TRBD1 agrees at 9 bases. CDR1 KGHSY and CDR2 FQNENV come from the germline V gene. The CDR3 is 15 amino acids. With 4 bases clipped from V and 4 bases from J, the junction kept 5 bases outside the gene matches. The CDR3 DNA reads TGTGCCAGCAGCCGCGACGGACAGGGGAATCAGCCCCAGCATTTT. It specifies CASSRDGQGNQPQHF.

The CDR3 bases are TGTGCCAGCAGCCAACCGCCTGTTCATGAGCAGTTCTTC. It codes for CASSQPPVHEQFF. The V gene is TRBV3-1 (or the pseudogene TRBV3-2), the J gene TRBJ2-1, with D uncertain. Trimming pared 2 bases from V and 8 bases from J, leaving 10 bases between. The CDR3 runs 13 residues. Germline V CDR1 and CDR2: LGHDT, YNNKEL (reference sequence).

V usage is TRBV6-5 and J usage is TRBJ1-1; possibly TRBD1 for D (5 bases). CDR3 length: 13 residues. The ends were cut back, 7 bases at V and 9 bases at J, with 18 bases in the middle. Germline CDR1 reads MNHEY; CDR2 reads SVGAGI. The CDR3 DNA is TGTGCCAGCATCCTCCGGGACGCCGGGAAAGCTTTCTTT. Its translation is CASILRDAGKAFF.

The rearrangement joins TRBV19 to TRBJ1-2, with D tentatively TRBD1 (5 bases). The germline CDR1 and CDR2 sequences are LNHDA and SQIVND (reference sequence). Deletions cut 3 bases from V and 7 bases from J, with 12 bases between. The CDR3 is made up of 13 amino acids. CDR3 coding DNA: TGTGCCAGTAGTATCTGGGCCGGGGGTGGCTACACCTTC. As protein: CASSIWAGGGYTF.

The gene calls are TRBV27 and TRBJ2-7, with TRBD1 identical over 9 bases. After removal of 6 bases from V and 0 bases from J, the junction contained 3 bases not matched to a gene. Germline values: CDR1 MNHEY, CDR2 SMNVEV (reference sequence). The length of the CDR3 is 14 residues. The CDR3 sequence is CASRETGGSYEQYF. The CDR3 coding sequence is TGTGCCAGCAGGGAGACAGGGGGCTCCTACGAGCAGTACTTC.

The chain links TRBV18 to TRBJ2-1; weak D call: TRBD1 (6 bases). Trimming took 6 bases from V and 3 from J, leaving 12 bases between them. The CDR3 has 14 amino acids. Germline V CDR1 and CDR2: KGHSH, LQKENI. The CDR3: CASSPETGYNEQFF. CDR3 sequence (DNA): TGTGCCAGCTCCCCGGAGACAGGCTACAATGAGCAGTTCTTC.

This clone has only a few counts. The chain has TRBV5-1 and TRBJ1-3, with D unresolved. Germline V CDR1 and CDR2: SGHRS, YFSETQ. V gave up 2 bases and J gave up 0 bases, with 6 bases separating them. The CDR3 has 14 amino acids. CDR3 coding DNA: TGCGCCAGCAGCTTATCCATCTCTGGAAACACCATATATTTT. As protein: CASSLSISGNTIYF.

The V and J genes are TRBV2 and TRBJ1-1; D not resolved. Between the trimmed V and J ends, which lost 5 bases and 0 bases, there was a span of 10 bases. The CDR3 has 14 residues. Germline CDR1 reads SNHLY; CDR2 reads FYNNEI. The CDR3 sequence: CASSPRTLNTEAFF. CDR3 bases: TGTGCCAGCAGTCCTCGAACATTGAACACTGAAGCTTTCTTT.

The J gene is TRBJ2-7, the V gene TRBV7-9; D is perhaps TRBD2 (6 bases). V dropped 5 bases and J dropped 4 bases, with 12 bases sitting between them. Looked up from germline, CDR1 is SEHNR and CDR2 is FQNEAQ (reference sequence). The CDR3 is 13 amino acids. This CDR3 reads CASSPPSEYEQYF. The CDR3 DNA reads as TGTGCCAGCAGCCCACCTAGCGAGTACGAGCAGTACTTC.